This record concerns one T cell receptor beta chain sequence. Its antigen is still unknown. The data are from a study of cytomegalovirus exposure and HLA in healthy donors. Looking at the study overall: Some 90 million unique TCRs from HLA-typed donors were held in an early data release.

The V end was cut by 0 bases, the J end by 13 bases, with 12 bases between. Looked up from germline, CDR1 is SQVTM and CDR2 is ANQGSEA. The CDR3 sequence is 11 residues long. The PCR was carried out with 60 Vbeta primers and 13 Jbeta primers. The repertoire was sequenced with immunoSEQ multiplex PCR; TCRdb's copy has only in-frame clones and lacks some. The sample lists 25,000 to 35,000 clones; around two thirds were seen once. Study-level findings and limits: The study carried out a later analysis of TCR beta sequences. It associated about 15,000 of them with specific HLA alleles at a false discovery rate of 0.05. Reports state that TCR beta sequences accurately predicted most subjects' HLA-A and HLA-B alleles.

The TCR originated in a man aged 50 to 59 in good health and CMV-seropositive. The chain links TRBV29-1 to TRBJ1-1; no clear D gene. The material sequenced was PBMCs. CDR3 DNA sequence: TGCAGCGTTGAAGATAACCCCAGGCTTTTCTTT. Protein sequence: CSVEDNPRLFF.